This TCR beta chain was captured in a study of identical twins. In this sample, this clonotype turned up a few times. TCRdb re-called the 5' RACE reads with MiXCR, one entry per CDR3 protein. The table shows approximately 240,000 distinct CDR3 sequences, with about 14% occurring only once. The sample was memory (CD45RO+) T cells sorted from blood. The clonotype comes from a woman under 30 in good health.

CDR3 residues: CASNRAGDQPQHF. CDR3 sequence (DNA): TGTGCCAGCAATCGGGCAGGCGATCAGCCCCAGCATTTT. This rearrangement joins TRBV7-9 to TRBJ1-5, with D uncertain. The V gene lost 7 bases and the J gene lost 5 bases, with 12 bases spanning the gap. The germline V gene has CDR1 SEHNR and CDR2 FQNEAQ (reference sequence). The CDR3 runs to 13 residues. The full variable domain, completed using reference TRBV7-9 and TRBJ1-5, is DTGVSQNPRHKITKRGQNVTFRCDPISEHNRLYWYRQTLGQGPEFLTYFQNEAQLEKSRLLSDRFSAERPKGSFSTLEIQRTEQGDSAMYLCASNRAGDQPQHFGDGTRLSIL.